These 8 T cell receptor beta chains were sequenced from one sample in a study of T cell clonality in common variable immunodeficiency. Profiling relied on immunoSEQ multiplex PCR, and the TCRdb table lists in-frame clones only, not all of them. The sample presents some 50,000 clones, none singletons. Sequencing used peripheral blood mononuclear cells. These receptor sequences come from a person aged 18 to 70 in good health.

In this sample, this clone turned up many times. The sequenced fragment ends 3 residues before the CDR3 boundary, so the rest is inferred from the germline J gene. The V gene is TRBV7-6, the J gene TRBJ1-1, with D perhaps matching TRBD1 (6 bases). Germline CDR1 is SGHVS and CDR2 is FNYEAQ. The CDR3 totals 15 residues. V was trimmed by 8 bases and J by 4 bases, leaving 20 bases between them. This CDR3 reads CASRSVGARSTEAFF. The part of the CDR3 DNA that was read is TGTGCCAGCCGCTCCGTGGGGGCGAGGAGCACTGAA.

Concerning this clone: The read ends 3 residues before the CDR3 terminus; that terminus is restored from the germline J gene. The V and J genes are TRBV6-1 and TRBJ1-5, with a tentative D call TRBD1 (5 bases). V gave up 3 bases and J gave up 4 bases, with 13 bases separating them. Germline loops: CDR1 MNHNS, CDR2 SASEGT. The CDR3 has 15 residues. CDR3 loop: CASSDGPEGNQPQHF. The sequenced CDR3 bases are TGTGCCAGCAGTGACGGCCCGGAGGGGAATCAGCCC.

In its sample, this clone was seen many times. The missing CDR3 end, 3 residues past where the read stops, is filled in from the germline J gene. This chain uses TRBV6-2 or TRBV6-3 with TRBJ2-1, with D maybe TRBD1 (5 bases). Germline lookup yields CDR1 MNHEY and CDR2 SVGEGT. Trimming stripped 2 bases from V and 5 bases from J, with 16 bases between. The CDR3 is made up of 16 amino acids. CDR3 DNA (partial): TGTGCCAGCAGTTACCCCCAGGGTGTCACCAACAATGAG. Its translation is CASSYPQGVTNNE. The CDR3 in full is CASSYPQGVTNNEQFF.

There are a few counts of this clone. The read gets to within 3 residues of the CDR3 end, and the germline J gene fills in the rest. This chain links TRBV7-6 with TRBJ1-2, with 7 nucleotides matching TRBD1. The V gene end was trimmed by 5 bases and the J gene end by 7 bases; junction bases not matched to a gene: 13. The CDR3 sequence is 15 residues long. Germline CDR1 SGHVS, CDR2 FNYEAQ. CDR3 residues: CASSPRQGRMGGYTF. The CDR3 bases that were read are TGTGCCAGCAGCCCTCGACAGGGCAGGATGGGTGGC.

About this clone itself: Read data end 3 residues before the CDR3 end; the end is taken from the germline J gene. V usage is TRBV7-2 and J usage is TRBJ2-3; D perhaps matches TRBD2 (6 bases). The germline V gene encodes CDR1 SGHTA and CDR2 FQGNSA. This CDR3 has 15 residues. CDR3 DNA, as far as it was read: TGTGCCAGCAGCTCCGGGGGTGGAGGACAAGAGACG. This gives the protein CASSSGGGGQET. The entire CDR3 sequence reads CASSSGGGGQETQYF.

This clone has at least ten counts. The read ends 3 residues shy of where the CDR3 ends; the end is completed using the germline J gene. This chain links TRBV19 with TRBJ2-1; 9 positions agree with TRBD1. V lost 1 base and J lost 7; bases outside the gene matches: 8. CDR1 and CDR2 from the germline V gene are LNHDA and SQIVND (reference sequence). The CDR3 loop spans 16 amino acids. Here the CDR3 reads CASSIAYRGHLNEQFF. The DNA read from the CDR3 is TGTGCCAGTAGTATAGCTTACAGGGGGCATTTGAATGAG.

Note on this clone: Coverage ceases 3 residues before the CDR3 finishes, and the germline J gene fills in the end. J is TRBJ2-2 and V is TRBV7-9, with 8 bases fitting TRBD1. The CDR3 length is 14 residues. CDR1 and CDR2 (germline): SEHNR, FQNEAQ (reference sequence). The CDR3 is CASTPETGDEKLFF. The part of the CDR3 DNA that was read is TGTGCCAGCACCCCCGAGACAGGGGATGAAAAG.

This clone was detected many times. The read halts 3 residues ahead of the CDR3 end, with the missing end drawn from the germline J gene. The chain combines TRBV20-1 with TRBJ2-3, with unresolved D. The ends were cut back, 6 bases at V and 5 bases at J, with 15 bases in the middle. This CDR3 comprises 13 residues. Germline assignment: CDR1 DFQATT and CDR2 SNEGSKA (reference sequence). The part of the CDR3 DNA that was read is TGCAGTGCCGCACCCCCGACTGGAGATACG. Protein product: CSAAPPTGDT. The entire CDR3 reads CSAAPPTGDTQYF.